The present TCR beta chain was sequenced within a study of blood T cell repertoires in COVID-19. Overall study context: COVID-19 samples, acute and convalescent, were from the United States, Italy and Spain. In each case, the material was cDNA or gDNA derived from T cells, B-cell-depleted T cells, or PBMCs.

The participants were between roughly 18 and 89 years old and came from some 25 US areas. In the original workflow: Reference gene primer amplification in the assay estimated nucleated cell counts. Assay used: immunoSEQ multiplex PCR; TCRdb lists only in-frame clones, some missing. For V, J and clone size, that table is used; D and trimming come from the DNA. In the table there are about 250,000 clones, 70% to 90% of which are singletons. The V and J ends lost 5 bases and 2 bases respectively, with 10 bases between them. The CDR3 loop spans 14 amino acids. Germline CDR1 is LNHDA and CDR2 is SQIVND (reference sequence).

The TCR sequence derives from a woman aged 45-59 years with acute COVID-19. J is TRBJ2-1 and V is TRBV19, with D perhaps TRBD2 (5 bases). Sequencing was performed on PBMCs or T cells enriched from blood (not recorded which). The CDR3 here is CASSVTGTYNEQFF. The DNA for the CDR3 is TGTGCCAGTAGTGTAACCGGGACCTACAATGAGCAGTTCTTC.